The TCR beta chain under discussion was sequenced for a study of blood T cell repertoires in COVID-19. About the research overall: PBMCs, B-cell-depleted T cells, or T cells provided the cDNA or gDNA that made up the material.

Participant ages covered about 18 to 89 years across 20 to 25 US areas. Clinical history reported by participants formed the basis on which cohorts were assigned. Recovered status in Cohort 3 required two negative PCRs, clearance, or symptom resolution. This CDR3 region has 14 residues. Germline V gene lookup returns CDR1 MRHNA and CDR2 SNTAGT. The V gene end was trimmed by 6 bases and the J gene end by 7 bases; junction bases not matched to a gene: 9. The data were produced by immunoSEQ multiplex PCR, yet TCRdb's version contains in-frame clones alone and is incomplete. The sample contains 250,000 or so clones, over 75% of which appear only once.

This chain uses TRBV6-4 with TRBJ1-2, with TRBD1 identical over 9 bases. Sequenced sample: PBMCs or T cells enriched from blood (not recorded which). This sequence was found in a middle-aged man who had recovered from COVID-19. The CDR3 here is CASSPGQGGVGYTF. CDR3 in DNA: TGTGCCAGCAGCCCGGGACAGGGTGGGGTTGGCTACACCTTC.